Here is one T cell receptor (beta chain) with its context. Germline V gives CDR1 SEHNR, CDR2 FQNEAQ (reference sequence). CDR3 length: 14 amino acids. V trimming: 5 bases; J trimming: 3 bases; junction bases outside the gene matches: 4. These data belong to a study of technical replicates of blood from a handful of donors. Here immunoSEQ multiplex PCR was the method, and the copy in TCRdb shows in-frame clones only, minus some. This sample carries under 55,000 clones, 95% to 96% of them seen once, and the ten largest clones take under 0.45%. The rearrangement uses TRBV7-9 and TRBJ1-2; 9 bases align to TRBD1. The specimen was T cells isolated from PBMCs. The receptor was isolated from a human donor in good health. The CDR3 region is CASSPGQGDYGYTF. DNA for the CDR3: TGTGCCAGCAGCCCGGGACAGGGAGACTATGGCTACACCTTC.